The rows below give T cell receptor beta chains drawn from one sample of a study of molecular identifiers for immune sequencing clone quantification. TCRdb reprocessed the PCR reads with MiXCR, giving one entry per CDR3 protein. Of more than 70,000 distinct CDR3 sequences in the sample, roughly 21% were seen once. Sequenced input: naive CD8+ T cells from blood, with Jurkat cell RNA spiked in. The receptors shown here come from a human donor in good health. Some libraries in this study had Jurkat cell RNA spiked in. CDR3s include the opening cysteine and the closing phenylalanine or tryptophan. The order of the fields is CDR3 length, clone size, J gene, D gene, V gene, CDR3 protein, CDR3 DNA. A D gene is named only where the DNA matches it firmly. Expanded clones get a size class; other rows say once, few or many, or leave the size out.

CDR3 length: 15
clone size: many
J gene: TRBJ2-2
D gene: TRBD2
V gene: TRBV6-2/TRBV6-3
CDR3 protein: CASSLLAGSTGELFF
CDR3 DNA: TGTGCCAGTAGTTTACTAGCGGGAAGCACCGGGGAGCTGTTTTTT

CDR3 length: 17
clone size: .
J gene: TRBJ1-1
D gene: .
V gene: TRBV27
CDR3 protein: CASSLRPRDSLNTEAFF
CDR3 DNA: TGTGCCAGCAGTTTACGGCCCCGAGACAGTTTGAACACTGAAGCTTTCTTT

CDR3 length: 16
clone size: many
J gene: TRBJ2-7
D gene: .
V gene: TRBV2
CDR3 protein: CASSVGAHRSSYEQYF
CDR3 DNA: TGTGCCAGCAGCGTCGGGGCGCACAGGTCCTCCTACGAGCAGTACTTC

CDR3 length: 16
clone size: many
J gene: TRBJ2-4
D gene: TRBD2
V gene: TRBV20-1
CDR3 protein: CSANEHGGAAKNIQYF
CDR3 DNA: TGCAGTGCCAACGAACACGGGGGGGCGGCCAAAAACATTCAGTACTTC

CDR3 length: 13
clone size: .
J gene: TRBJ1-1
D gene: .
V gene: TRBV27
CDR3 protein: CASSLNGITEAFF
CDR3 DNA: TGTGCCAGCAGTTTGAACGGGATTACTGAAGCTTTCTTT

CDR3 length: 15
clone size: .
J gene: TRBJ2-2
D gene: .
V gene: TRBV19
CDR3 protein: CASSIVYGSTGELFF
CDR3 DNA: TGTGCCAGTAGTATAGTCTATGGGTCGACCGGGGAGCTGTTTTTT

CDR3 length: 17
clone size: many
J gene: TRBJ1-3
D gene: TRBD1
V gene: TRBV13
CDR3 protein: CASSLMAGGTGGNTIYF
CDR3 DNA: TGTGCCAGCAGCTTAATGGCAGGGGGTACAGGGGGAAACACCATATATTTT

CDR3 length: 11
clone size: many
J gene: TRBJ2-7
D gene: .
V gene: TRBV20-1
CDR3 protein: CSARGSYEQYF
CDR3 DNA: TGCAGTGCTAGGGGGAGCTACGAGCAGTACTTC

CDR3 length: 16
clone size: .
J gene: TRBJ2-7
D gene: .
V gene: TRBV5-3
CDR3 protein: CASSLGGGQLTYEQYF
CDR3 DNA: TGTGCCAGCAGCTTGGGGGGGGGACAGTTAACCTACGAGCAGTACTTC

CDR3 length: 15
clone size: few
J gene: TRBJ1-1
D gene: .
V gene: TRBV5-3
CDR3 protein: CACSARPYGWSEAFF
CDR3 DNA: TGTGCCTGCAGCGCGAGGCCCTATGGTTGGAGTGAAGCTTTCTTT